The 4 T cell receptor beta chains reported below all come from one sample, sequenced in a study of T cell responses to AZD1222 COVID-19 vaccine (dated by TCRdb to the early 2020s). Receptor amplification or capture employed the immunoSEQ multiplex PCR assay. As stored in TCRdb, this immuneACCESS dataset retains in-frame rearrangements with V and J assigned. A fraction of the clones does not appear; measured against another copy, unresolved V genes explain less than half of the discrepancy, and the remainder lacks a known reason. This sample gives some 150,000 clones in total; about 91% of them show up just once. The ten most abundant clones make up around 4.4% of the sample. This specimen's time point label, interpreted: baseline before first vaccination. Per the publication, the treatment or condition label means: meningococcal conjugate vaccine given as trial control. Source: peripheral blood, taken on day 0 of MenACWY control vaccination. All receptors derive from an adult in good health.

The chain carries TRBV29-1 and TRBJ2-1, with TRBD2 identical over 14 bases. The germline V gene has CDR1 SQVTM and CDR2 ANQGSEA. With 7 bases clipped from V and 10 bases from J, the junction kept 6 bases outside the gene matches. This CDR3 has 13 amino acids. The CDR3 spells CSEGLAGAYEQFF. In nucleotides, the CDR3 is TGCAGCGAGGGACTAGCGGGAGCATACGAGCAGTTCTTC.

The genes are TRBV6-2 or TRBV6-3 and TRBJ2-7, with TRBD1 matching over 7 bases. Germline CDR1 and CDR2: MNHEY and SVGEGT. V lost 2 bases and J lost 3; bases outside the gene matches: 4. This CDR3 has 14 residues. CDR3: CASSYEGALYEQYF. The CDR3 bases are TGTGCCAGCAGTTACGAGGGGGCCCTCTACGAGCAGTACTTC.

The CDR3: CASSRGLASYEQYF. The CDR3 DNA reads as TGTGCCAGCAGTCGTGGACTAGCGAGCTACGAGCAGTACTTC. The chain is built from TRBV6-2 or TRBV6-3 and TRBJ2-7; TRBD2 matches at 9 bases. The germline V gene encodes CDR1 MNHEY and CDR2 SVGEGT. The CDR3 totals 14 residues. J lost 3 bases, V lost 5 bases, and 5 bases had no gene match.

This clone has just one count. V usage is TRBV5-1 and J usage is TRBJ2-7; D not certain. CDR3 length: 12 amino acids. CDR1 is SGHRS and CDR2 is YFSETQ in the germline V gene. Between the trimmed V and J ends, which lost 4 bases and 6 bases, there was a span of 11 bases. The CDR3 here is CASSHRVGEQYF. For the CDR3, the DNA is TGCGCCAGCAGCCACCGGGTGGGCGAGCAGTACTTC.